The 22 T cell receptor beta chains in this list originate from one sample, sequenced in a study of T cell responses to AZD1222 COVID-19 vaccine. Some clones are missing from TCRdb's copy, which holds only in-frame ones; the method was immunoSEQ multiplex PCR. The table lists roughly 130,000 clones, 70% to 90% of them singletons, with roughly 1.7% in the top ten. The source material was peripheral blood, sampled on day 0 of AZD1222 vaccination. These receptors were obtained from an adult in good health.

The V call is TRBV15, the J call TRBJ2-2; TRBD1 aligns across 11 bases. The CDR3 spans 16 residues. V dropped 4 bases and J dropped 6; count of bases not matched to a gene: 7. The germline V gene has CDR1 LNHNV and CDR2 YYDKDF (reference sequence). The CDR3: CATSTRTGGKAGELFF. CDR3 coding DNA: TGTGCCACCAGCACCAGGACAGGGGGCAAGGCCGGGGAGCTGTTTTTT.

The genes are TRBV23-1 and TRBJ1-2; no clear D gene. TRBV23-1 carries the ORF label, with uncertain function. The CDR3 covers 14 residues. V was shortened by 4 bases and J by 2 bases, with 11 bases between the two germline ends. CDR3 DNA sequence: TGCGCCAGCAGTCTATCGGCAAAGAACTATGGCTACACCTTC. Translated, it gives CASSLSAKNYGYTF.

This chain links TRBV6-5 with TRBJ2-5, with TRBD1 identical over 7 bases. The V gene end was trimmed by 0 bases and the J gene end by 9 bases; junction bases not matched to a gene: 10. Per the germline V gene, CDR1 is MNHEY and CDR2 is SVGAGI. CDR3 size: 15 residues. This chain's CDR3 is CASSYSNRGQGAQYF. As DNA, the CDR3 is TGTGCCAGCAGTTACTCGAATCGGGGCCAGGGGGCCCAGTACTTC.

The chain has TRBV6-5 and TRBJ2-5, with D perhaps assigned TRBD1 or TRBD2 (5 bases each). Germline loops: CDR1 MNHEY, CDR2 SVGAGI. The CDR3 spans 13 residues. The V gene lost 2 bases and the J gene lost 5 bases, with 9 bases spanning the gap. CDR3 amino acids: CASSYRGKETQYF. The CDR3 nucleotides read TGTGCCAGCAGTTACCGGGGCAAGGAGACCCAGTACTTC.

This clone was recorded a few times. This rearrangement joins TRBV18 to TRBJ2-1; D ambiguous. V lost 3 bases to trimming and J lost 6 bases, with 9 bases between them. This CDR3 has 13 amino acids. CDR1 and CDR2 from the germline V gene are KGHSH and LQKENI. CDR3 sequence (DNA): TGTGCCAGCTCACCCCCCAGCTCCAATGAGCAGTTCTTC. The encoded protein is CASSPPSSNEQFF.

The rearrangement joins TRBV6-4 to TRBJ1-2; D call uncertain. Germline V gene lookup returns CDR1 MRHNA and CDR2 SNTAGT. V shed 0 bases and J shed 6 bases, with 14 bases lying between them. The CDR3 is 15 residues long. CDR3 residues: CASSDSVSPGDGYTF. CDR3 nucleotide sequence: TGTGCCAGCAGTGACTCGGTTTCCCCCGGGGATGGCTACACCTTC.

The V call is TRBV14, the J call TRBJ2-2, with TRBD1 matching over 7 bases. Germline V gives CDR1 SGHDN, CDR2 FVKESK. After removal of 4 bases from V and 7 bases from J, the junction contained 3 bases not matched to a gene. CDR3 size: 13 residues. Here the CDR3 DNA reads TGTGCCAGCAGCCGACAGGGTTTCGGGGAGCTGTTTTTT. It translates to CASSRQGFGELFF.

The chain links TRBV7-9 to TRBJ1-5, with D maybe TRBD1 (6 bases). The V end lost 5 bases, the J end lost 0 bases, and 14 bases lay between the germline ends. This CDR3 has 16 residues. CDR1 SEHNR and CDR2 FQNEAQ come from the germline V gene (reference sequence). This CDR3 is CASSRQVKYSNQPQHF. The CDR3 DNA sequence: TGTGCCAGCAGCCGACAGGTCAAATATAGCAATCAGCCCCAGCATTTT.

This chain uses TRBV2 with TRBJ1-5, with no clear D. The CDR3 totals 14 residues. Germline loops: CDR1 SNHLY, CDR2 FYNNEI. V gave up 3 bases and J gave up 4 bases, with 10 bases separating them. The CDR3 nucleotides are TGTGCCAGCAGTGAGAGGCCTCCTAATCAGCCCCAGCATTTT. This sequence encodes CASSERPPNQPQHF.

The V call is TRBV15, the J call TRBJ1-3; 7 bases fit TRBD1. The length of the CDR3 is 15 residues. The junction had 0 bases not matched to a gene; V was cut back by 1 base and J by 0 bases. Germline CDR1 reads LNHNV; CDR2 reads YYDKDF (reference sequence). The CDR3, as DNA: TGTGCCACCAGCAGAGGACAGGGCTCTGGAAACACCATATATTTT. As protein: CATSRGQGSGNTIYF.

The chain has TRBV11-2 and TRBJ2-1; D unclear. V lost 0 bases to trimming and J lost 7 bases, with 7 bases between them. Germline V gene sequence: CDR1 SGHAT, CDR2 FQNNGV. This CDR3 is 13 amino acids long. The CDR3 spells CASSLEGWNEQFF. For the CDR3, the DNA is TGTGCCAGCAGCTTAGAGGGATGGAATGAGCAGTTCTTC.

V usage is TRBV7-6 and J usage is TRBJ2-3, with TRBD1 matching 10 bases. The length of the CDR3 is 15 residues. V lost 5 bases to trimming and J lost 5 bases; unmatched junction nucleotides: 7. Germline V gene data show CDR1 as SGHVS and CDR2 as FNYEAQ. The CDR3: CASSRRTGGRDTQYF. The CDR3 DNA sequence: TGTGCCAGCAGCCGCCGGACAGGGGGAAGAGATACGCAGTATTTT.

In regard to this clone: Other nucleotide sequences in the sample specify the same CDR3. The V call is TRBV5-1, the J call TRBJ1-3; unclear D gene. Germline V CDR1 and CDR2: SGHRS, YFSETQ. V shed 0 bases and J shed 0 bases, with 7 bases lying between them. The CDR3 spans 15 residues. The chain's CDR3 is CASSLDGSSGNTIYF. The CDR3 DNA follows: TGCGCCAGCAGCTTGGATGGTTCCTCTGGAAACACCATATATTTT.

The V gene is TRBV5-5, the J gene TRBJ2-7; 7 nucleotides match TRBD2. J gave up 6 bases and V 1 base, and 7 bases lay outside the gene matches. The CDR3 covers 14 residues. Per the germline V gene, CDR1 is SGHKS and CDR2 is YYEKEE (reference sequence). CDR3 nucleotides: TGTGCCAGCAGCTTGTGGGGAGCGGGGATCGAGCAGTACTTC. Protein sequence: CASSLWGAGIEQYF.

The chain carries TRBV25-1 and TRBJ1-2, with D unresolved. Germline CDR1 is MGHDK and CDR2 is SYGVNS. The CDR3 contains 14 residues. The V gene lost 2 bases and the J gene lost 8 bases, with 15 bases spanning the gap. CDR3 bases: TGTGCCAGCAGTGAACCCGGCTTAATGGGGGGCTACACCTTC. This gives the protein CASSEPGLMGGYTF.

The rearrangement links TRBV11-3 to TRBJ1-6, with unresolved D. This CDR3 has 14 residues. Trimming removed 0 bases from V and 10 bases from J, with 10 bases in between. From germline, CDR1 is SGHNT and CDR2 YENEEA. The CDR3 region is CASSLDLVNSPLHF. The CDR3 nucleotides read TGTGCCAGCAGCTTAGATCTAGTGAACTCACCCCTCCACTTT.

The chain combines TRBV6-7 with TRBJ2-3; the D is unclear. Being an ORF, TRBV6-7 has a function that is uncertain. This CDR3 contains 16 residues. V lost 2 bases and J lost 3, with 15 bases in between. The CDR3 DNA is TGTGCCAGCAGTTACCCCGGTCTCCCGAGGACAGATACGCAGTATTTT. Protein: CASSYPGLPRTDTQYF.

This clone was counted a single time. This chain uses TRBV6-4 with TRBJ2-3; D ambiguous. Trimming removed 4 bases from V and 1 base from J, with 6 bases in between. The CDR3 loop spans 13 amino acids. Per the germline V gene, CDR1 is MRHNA and CDR2 is SNTAGT. The DNA for the CDR3 is TGTGCCAGCAGTGCTGCGGGCACAGATACGCAGTATTTT. This translates into CASSAAGTDTQYF.

The CDR3 sequence is CASGLDKTSGGGETQYF. The CDR3 DNA follows: TGTGCTAGTGGTTTGGACAAAACTAGCGGGGGAGGCGAGACCCAGTACTTC. The chain joins TRBV12-5 to TRBJ2-5, with 11 bases aligning to TRBD2. CDR1 is LGHNT, CDR2 FRNRAP, per germline. V lost 1 base, J lost 5 bases, and 9 bases stayed unmatched. CDR3 size: 17 residues.

The rearrangement uses TRBV7-2 and TRBJ1-5; 7 bases are a match to TRBD1. The germline CDR1 and CDR2 sequences are SGHTA and FQGNSA. V lost 4 bases and J lost 9; bases outside the gene matches: 21. The CDR3 contains 18 residues. The CDR3 nucleotides read TGTGCCAGCAGCTCGCAACCGGGACAGACTATCCGGGATGGGCCCCAGCATTTT. Amino acids: CASSSQPGQTIRDGPQHF.

The J gene is TRBJ1-5, the V gene TRBV9; 8 nucleotides line up with TRBD1. In germline, CDR1 is SGDLS, CDR2 YYNGEE. The ends lost 4 bases at V and 4 bases at J; junction bases unmatched: 7. The CDR3 is made up of 15 amino acids. The DNA of the CDR3 is TGTGCCAGCAGCCCCTCAACAGGGGGTAATCAGCCCCAGCATTTT. Translation: CASSPSTGGNQPQHF.

The chain has TRBV6-2 or TRBV6-3 and TRBJ2-7; perhaps TRBD2 as D (6 bases). CDR1 is MNHEY, CDR2 SVGEGT, per germline. The V and J ends lost 0 bases and 2 bases respectively, with 20 bases between them. The CDR3 runs 18 residues. The CDR3 DNA is TGTGCCAGCAGTTACTCGAAAGTAGGAGGGAGCCTTGCCTACGAGCAGTACTTC. This translates into CASSYSKVGGSLAYEQYF.